The source of this T cell receptor (beta chain) is a study of OX40 agonist ivuxolimab in advanced cancers. Profiling relied on immunoSEQ multiplex PCR, and the TCRdb table lists in-frame clones only, not all of them. The data show around 47,000 clones, about 88% seen once. Germline lookup yields CDR1 SNHLY and CDR2 FYNNEI. CDR3 length: 14 amino acids. Trimming shortened V by 5 bases and J by 0 bases, and 10 bases separated the two germline ends. The sample here was CD4+ or CD8+ T cells sorted from blood, taken in a trial of the OX40 agonist ivuxolimab. V usage is TRBV2 and J usage is TRBJ1-1, with D unresolved. The sequence derives from an adult with an advanced solid tumor such as melanoma, head and neck, liver or kidney cancer. DNA for the CDR3: TGTGCCAGCAGTTCTGGCGGTGTGAACACTGAAGCTTTCTTT. It yields the protein CASSSGGVNTEAFF.